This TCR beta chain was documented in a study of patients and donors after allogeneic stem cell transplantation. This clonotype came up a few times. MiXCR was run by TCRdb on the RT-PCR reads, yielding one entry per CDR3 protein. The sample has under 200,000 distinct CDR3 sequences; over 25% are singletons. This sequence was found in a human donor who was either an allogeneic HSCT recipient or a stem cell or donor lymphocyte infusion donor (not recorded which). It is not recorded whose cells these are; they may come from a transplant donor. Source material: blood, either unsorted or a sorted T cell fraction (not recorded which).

In DNA form, the CDR3 reads TGTGCCAGCAGTTTAGAACAGTCCCTCCACTTT. Translation gives CASSLEQSLHF. The chain carries TRBV12-3 or TRBV12-4 and TRBJ1-6; no definite D call. V was trimmed by 1 base and J by 14 bases, leaving 6 bases between them. The CDR3 is 11 residues long.